This TCR beta chain was recorded in a study of identical twins. General study findings and limits: Twin pairs had excess sharing that was weaker in beta out-of-frame sequences.

Each CDR3 protein is one row after TCRdb ran MiXCR on the 5' RACE reads. The table lists about 200,000 distinct CDR3 sequences, around 9.6% of them singletons. On this clonotype: Antigen unknown.

The receptor was isolated from a young woman in good health. The sequenced sample consisted of memory (CD45RO+) T cells sorted from blood.

The CDR3: CASSADRFSLETQYF. The DNA for the CDR3 is TGTGCCAGCTCCGCTGACAGGTTCAGTTTAGAGACCCAGTACTTC. This chain uses TRBV18 with TRBJ2-5, with D tentatively TRBD1 (6 bases). V was trimmed by 6 bases and J by 4 bases, leaving 18 bases between them. The germline V gene encodes CDR1 KGHSH and CDR2 LQKENI. This CDR3 has 15 residues.